This T cell receptor (beta chain) was recorded in a study of blood T cell repertoires in COVID-19. Produced via immunoSEQ multiplex PCR; TCRdb's table is partial and in-frame only. The repertoire holds about 210,000 clones, with about four fifths as singletons. The sequence came from a woman in her 50s with acute COVID-19. Sequencing was done on a sample of PBMCs or T cells enriched from blood (not recorded which).

The CDR3 sequence is CASSLAGGINTGELFF. CDR3 DNA sequence: TGTGCCAGCAGCTTGGCCGGCGGGATAAACACCGGGGAGCTGTTTTTT. The gene calls are TRBV5-6 and TRBJ2-2; tentative D call: TRBD2 (6 bases). CDR1 SGHDT and CDR2 YYEEEE come from the germline V gene. The ends were cut back, 0 bases at V and 2 bases at J, with 11 bases in the middle. The CDR3 length is 16 residues.